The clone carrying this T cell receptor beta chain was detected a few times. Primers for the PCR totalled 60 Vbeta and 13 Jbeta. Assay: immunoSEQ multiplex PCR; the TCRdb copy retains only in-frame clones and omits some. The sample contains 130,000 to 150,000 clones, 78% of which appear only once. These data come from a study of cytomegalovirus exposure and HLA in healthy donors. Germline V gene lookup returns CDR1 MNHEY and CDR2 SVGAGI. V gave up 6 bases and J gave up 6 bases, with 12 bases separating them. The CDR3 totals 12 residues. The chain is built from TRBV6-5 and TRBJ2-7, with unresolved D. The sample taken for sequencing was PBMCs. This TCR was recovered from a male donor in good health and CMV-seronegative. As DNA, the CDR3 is TGTGCCAGCAGCCGAGAGAGAGGCGAGCAGTACTTC. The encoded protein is CASSRERGEQYF.